This note documents a single T cell receptor (beta chain) sequence. This clonotype was counted ten times or more. Its cognate antigen has yet to be identified. Base qualities were left out, and no much larger clone turns up one base away. The entry originates in a study of T cells in Graves' hyperthyroidism and ophthalmopathy (dated by TCRdb to about 2019). About the full investigation: Peripheral blood was sampled at the time of initial diagnosis, prior to any treatment. A discovery cohort of about 100 patients, roughly 45 with Graves' ophthalmopathy and under 60 with stable Graves' hyperthyroidism, was used to find distinguishing TCR V-J signatures. Prospective prediction of ophthalmopathy was tested in an independent validation cohort consisting of fewer than 20 hyperthyroidism patients and approximately 16 patients who later progressed to ophthalmopathy. The approximately 100 discovery patients were randomly split 7:3 into training and test sets. In roughly six Graves' hyperthyroidism patients, the study also compared T-cell repertoires from thyroid tissue with T-cell repertoires from blood. Once sampling was done, hyperthyroidism patients were given methimazole at a starting dose of 30 mg daily, whereas ophthalmopathy patients were given high-dose intravenous methylprednisolone. According to the paper, TCR Vbeta CDR3 sequencing was carried out on 135 peripheral blood samples, which came from fewer than 50 ophthalmopathy, under 85 hyperthyroidism and roughly 17 progressor patients.

The TCR beta CDR3 regions were amplified from the RNA transcripts. The TCR CDR3 was subjected to a first round of RT-PCR using the HTBI primer set and the Qiagen OneStep RT-PCR kit. The libraries were constructed in a second round of multiplex PCR and then size-selected and purified. Paired-end sequencing of the libraries was performed with 100 bp reads on an Illumina HiSeq2000. Per the original workflow: SOAPnuke was used to process the raw data, with reads discarded if the reads contained adapters or uncalled bases, had a mean Phred below 15, or lacked an exact constant-primer or identifier match. COPE v1.2.5 was used to merge the high-quality paired reads, and each unique nucleotide sequence was defined as a clonotype. MiTCR v1.1 was used to align the clonotypes against IMGT TRBV, TRBD and TRBJ reference segments. The analysis was restricted to V-J combinations with a frequency above 0.0001, which together covered 99.2% of the repertoires. A TCS score was defined as the ratio between F50 (clonal expansion) and ExV (chaos), using BLOSUM62-based TCRdist between CDR3 peptides within each V-J. Welch's t-statistics and random forest reduced fewer than 600 V-J features to fewer than 15, which were used in a naive Bayes classifier (R e1071). TCRdb took the public reads, trimmed them with fastp at Q25, ran MiXCR for clone calling and kept in-frame beta chains. For every CDR3 protein sequence, its rows merge into one entry that carries the most common genes and DNA. These V and J calls derive from TCRdb rather than the authors' analysis. The sample has around 600,000 distinct CDR3 sequences on record, around 15% of them singletons. Jointly, the top ten make up around an eighth of the sample.

In the ophthalmopathy patients, disease was moderately to severely active, with a Clinical Activity Score of 3 or more, a NOSPECS grade of 4 or more, and a duration of less than 3 months. Any patient with an uncontrolled infection, another autoimmune disease, pregnancy or lactation was excluded. Clinical symptoms, serum thyroxine and TRAb, thyroid ultrasound, and orbital computed tomography formed the basis for the diagnoses. PBMCs were separated from over 9 ml of fresh peripheral blood using Ficoll-Paque density gradient centrifugation. Total RNA was extracted using Trizol reagent, and RNA quality was assessed on an Agilent 2100 Bioanalyzer. Taken from cysteine to phenylalanine, the CDR3 has 15 residues. Only CDR3 DNA remains: 45 bases, in frame from the first base. Trimmed from V: 4 bases; trimmed from J: 4 bases; junction bases lacking a gene match: 7. CDR1 and CDR2 are read off the germline V gene as KGHSH and LQKENI.

Overall results and qualifications from the work: In validation, the model predicted progression to ophthalmopathy a median of about 6.5 months before onset, with 65% to 71% sensitivity and about 72% specificity. A 13 V-J signature model separated ophthalmopathy from stable hyperthyroidism, with about 90% sensitivity and just under 84% specificity in cross-validation and 80%/75% in testing. No statistical method was used to set the sample size in advance, and investigators knew the group allocation. Blood samples also contained most of the expanded thyroid clonotypes (frequency above 0.001), which suggests that blood repertoires may reflect thyroid immune responses.

The TCR sequence derives from a woman aged 50 to 65 with Graves' ophthalmopathy. In this chain, TRBV18 is recombined with TRBJ1-5; a stretch of 7 junction bases matches TRBD1. Sequenced material: blood. The sequenced DNA is TGTGCCAGCTCACTTCCCGGGACAGTAAATCAGCCCCAGCATTTT. Protein translation: CASSLPGTVNQPQHF.